The 21 T cell receptor beta chains below were found in one sample sequenced in a study of tumor-infiltrating lymphocytes in primary liver carcinoma. Co-extraction of both nucleic acids (RNA and DNA) used roughly 18-32 mg of unsorted bulk tissue. Total RNA amounting to 450 to 500 ng was the source from which TCR beta cDNA was made with a constant-region primer. For TCR beta, libraries were produced by three nested multiplex PCR rounds using slightly modified ARM-PCR. The first two PCR rounds used TRBV1-TRBV30 forward primers with a C-beta reverse primer, nine to eleven cycles each. Using its own MiXCR run on the multiplex PCR reads, TCRdb lists one record per CDR3 protein. The table lists 35,000 to 50,000 distinct CDR3 sequences, roughly 73% of them singletons. Sequencing used tumor-adjacent normal liver tissue. The receptors here all came from a woman aged 25 to 39 with primary liver carcinoma and hepatitis B virus infection.

This clonotype showed up many times. The rearrangement links TRBV6-2 or TRBV6-3 to TRBJ2-1, with D maybe TRBD2 (7 bases). The CDR3 runs 14 residues. Trimming took 6 bases from V and 7 from J, leaving 16 bases between them. Germline V lookup: CDR1 MNHEY, CDR2 SVGEGT. The CDR3 here is CASRRGGEGNEQFF. DNA for the CDR3: TGTGCCAGCAGAAGAGGGGGGGAGGGGAATGAGCAGTTCTTC.

Regarding this clonotype: At one boundary the junction diverges from the germline segment, which might be a read error. This chain joins TRBV4-3 and TRBJ1-2; D ambiguous. CDR3 length: 14 residues. The germline V gene has CDR1 LGHNA and CDR2 YSLEER. CDR3 DNA: TGCGCCCGCAGCGCTGAGTTTGAGACCTATGACTACACCTTC. It yields the protein CARSAEFETYDYTF.

The CDR3 nucleotides read TGTGCCAGCAGCTTACCGGAAAACTACGAGCAGTACTTC. It translates to CASSLPENYEQYF. This rearrangement joins TRBV11-1 to TRBJ2-7; D is unclear. There are 13 residues in the CDR3. Trimming left V 2 bases short and J 3 bases short, with 8 bases between. Germline V gene lookup returns CDR1 SGHAT and CDR2 FQDESV (reference sequence).

In its sample, this clonotype was seen a few times. The CDR3 does not close with the conserved phenylalanine or tryptophan, likely indicating a read error. The chain has TRBV28 and TRBJ2-7; a weak D match, TRBD2 (5 bases). The CDR3 is made up of 15 amino acids. Germline CDR1 is MDHEN and CDR2 is SYDVKM. CDR3 in DNA: TGTGCCGGCAGCCCTCCCGGGAACAGAAACGGCGAGCAGTACATC. Its protein is CAGSPPGNRNGEQYI.

Of note for this clonotype: One end of the junction varies from germline; a read error may be responsible. This chain connects TRBV5-8 to TRBJ1-4; D is unclear. This CDR3 spans 15 amino acids. The germline CDR1 and CDR2 sequences are SGHTS and YDEGEE. The CDR3 DNA sequence: TGTGCTAGCACCTTACGGTTTGGGGAAGGTGAAAAACTGTTTTTT. Protein product: CASTLRFGEGEKLFF.

On this clonotype: Lacking the conserved final phenylalanine or tryptophan, this CDR3 likely reflects a read error. Because the CDR3's place on the DNA is in doubt, the DNA is left out and the CDR3 is given as listed by TCRdb. Here the CDR3 reads CASSLKGRTGVRSGANVLSL. The chain couples TRBV12-3 or TRBV12-4 to TRBJ2-6; TRBD1, as called in the table, went unchecked against the DNA. The CDR3 is 20 residues long, counting both termini.

Details on this clonotype: A junction boundary mismatches the germline segment, possibly from a read error. The chain carries TRBV5-6 and TRBJ2-2; the D is unclear. The germline CDR1 and CDR2 sequences are SGHDT and YYEEEE. The CDR3 extends over 15 amino acids. Written as DNA, the CDR3 is TGTGCAAGCAGCTTGGCACCCAGAGTCACCGGAGAGCTGTATTTT. Translating gives CASSLAPRVTGELYF.

Concerning this clonotype: Compared with germline, one end of the junction differs, possibly owing to a read error. This chain uses TRBV6-1 with TRBJ1-5; the match to TRBD1 covers 8 bases. The CDR3 is 15 amino acids. Germline V CDR1 and CDR2: MNHNS, SASEGT. CDR3 protein: CANSDPDRGGQPQHF. The DNA of the CDR3 is TGTGCCAACAGTGACCCCGACAGGGGTGGACAGCCCCAGCATTTT.

Comment on this clonotype: One base away lies a much larger clone, so this may be a sequencing read error. V usage is TRBV2 and J usage is TRBJ1-2, with D perhaps TRBD1 (5 bases). V lost 1 base and J 8 bases, leaving 11 bases between the germline ends. The CDR3 is 13 residues long. Germline-derived CDR1 and CDR2 are SNHLY and FYNNEI. CDR3 DNA: TGTGCCAGCAGTGAAGTGGACACGGGAGGCTACACCTTC. Its translation: CASSEVDTGGYTF. Drawing the rest from reference TRBV2 and TRBJ1-2, the complete variable domain is EPEVTQTPSHQVTQMGQEVILRCVPISNHLYFYWYRQILGQKVEFLVSFYNNEISEKSEIFDDQFSVERPDGSNFTLKIRSTKLEDSAMYFCASSEVDTGGYTFGSGTRLTVV.

Remarks on this clonotype: It is likely a read error, because the conserved phenylalanine at the end of the CDR3 is missing. The CDR3 DNA reads TGCAGCGTTGAAGAGGAGACAGGGTTCTCGTACAGGCAGTACATC. Translation: CSVEEETGFSYRQYI. V usage is TRBV29-1 and J usage is TRBJ2-7; 7 nucleotides align to TRBD1. The CDR3 totals 15 residues. The germline V gene encodes CDR1 SQVTM and CDR2 ANQGSEA. The J segment lost 9 bases and the V segment lost 0 bases, leaving 14 bases of the junction unmatched.

The chain recombines TRBV6-2 or TRBV6-3 with TRBJ1-5, with 8 bases identical to TRBD1. The CDR3 is 14 residues long. J was trimmed by 11 bases and V by 6 bases; bases with no gene match: 12. Germline CDR1 is MNHEY and CDR2 is SVGEGT. CDR3 residues: CASRSAGGNQAQHF. For the CDR3, the DNA is TGTGCCAGCAGGTCTGCAGGGGGCAACCAGGCCCAGCATTTT.

Comment on this clonotype: A junction boundary mismatches the germline segment, possibly from a read error. The chain combines TRBV4-3 with TRBJ2-1; D is undetermined. CDR1 and CDR2 from the germline V gene are LGHNA and YSLEER. The CDR3 is 17 residues long. CDR3 in amino acids: CDSSQDPTARSMAEQFF. CDR3 coding DNA: TGCGACAGCAGCCAGGATCCAACTGCCCGATCGATGGCGGAGCAGTTCTTC.

The V gene is TRBV6-4, the J gene TRBJ2-1; possibly TRBD2 for D (6 bases). Deletions cut 6 bases from V and 11 bases from J, with 20 bases between. The CDR3 consists of 14 residues. The V gene's germline CDR1 is MRHNA and CDR2 SNTAGT. DNA for the CDR3: TGTGCCAGCAGCCCCTCTGGAGGGGTAATTAAGCAGTTCTTC. It translates to CASSPSGGVIKQFF.

The V call is TRBV4-3, the J call TRBJ2-7; D gene unclear. Germline V gives CDR1 LGHNA, CDR2 YSLEER. The CDR3 totals 18 residues. Trimming took off 1 base at V and 4 bases at J, with 23 bases between the two ends. DNA for the CDR3: TGCGCCAGCAGCCAAGCTCCCCTCGAGATTAGTGGGTCGTACGAGCAGTACTTC. Translating gives CASSQAPLEISGSYEQYF.

Notes on this clonotype: A read error may produce the germline difference seen at one junction end. The chain couples TRBV11-2 to TRBJ2-3; 13 bases match TRBD2. This CDR3 has 15 residues. From germline, CDR1 is SGHAT and CDR2 FQNNGV. The CDR3 sequence: CASSSGLAGPDTQCF. CDR3 sequence (DNA): TGTGCCAGCAGCTCGGGACTAGCGGGACCAGATACGCAGTGTTTC. Together with reference TRBV11-2 and TRBJ2-3, the CDR3 gives the full variable domain: EAGVAQSPRYKIIEKRQSVAFWCNPISGHATLYWYQQILGQGPKLLIQFQNNGVVDDSQLPKDRFSAERLKGVDSTLKIQPAKLEDSAVYLCASSSGLAGPDTQCFGPGTRLTVL.

With regard to this clonotype: The missing conserved phenylalanine or tryptophan at the end of this CDR3 makes a read error likely. The DNA is left out, because the CDR3 cannot be placed on it with certainty; the CDR3 is given as TCRdb lists it. V usage is TRBV12-3 or TRBV12-4 and J usage is TRBJ1-4. From its first to its last residue, the CDR3 has 15 amino acids. The CDR3 is CASSFHGAINEKPFY.

About this clonotype: The conserved phenylalanine or tryptophan normally closing the CDR3 is absent here, so this likely arose from a read error. The CDR3 DNA reads as TGCAGTGTTGATCCGGGGACCAGCTATGGCTACACCTCC. This gives the protein CSVDPGTSYGYTS. The rearrangement uses TRBV29-1 and TRBJ1-2; tentative D call: TRBD1 (5 bases). Germline-derived CDR1 and CDR2 are SQVTM and ANQGSEA. This CDR3 has 13 amino acids.

On this clonotype itself: One end of the junction fails to match germline, which may point to a read error. CDR3 in amino acids: CAIRRGSFYKQYF. In DNA, the CDR3 is TGTGCCATCAGAAGGGGGTCTTTCTACAAGCAATACTTC. This chain uses TRBV6-6 with TRBJ2-7; D is possibly TRBD1 (6 bases). The CDR3 sequence is 13 residues long. CDR1 is MNHNY and CDR2 is SVGAGI in the germline V gene (reference sequence).

Ten or more counts support this clonotype. The CDR3 region has the DNA TGTGCCAGCAGACCAGGGGGCGCAGGCACTGAAGCTTTCTTT. This translates into CASRPGGAGTEAFF. The V and J genes are TRBV28 and TRBJ1-1, with TRBD1 identical over 8 bases. This CDR3 has 14 residues. The V segment lost 6 bases and the J segment 4 bases; nucleotides outside the gene matches: 7. The germline V gene has CDR1 MDHEN and CDR2 SYDVKM.

To note about this clonotype: At one of its ends the junction is not consistent with the germline gene, which may arise from a read error. The gene calls are TRBV6-1 and TRBJ1-5; no clear D gene. The CDR3 length is 14 residues. The germline gives CDR1 MNHNS, CDR2 SASEGT. The CDR3 spells CASSEGCENQPQHF. DNA for the CDR3: TGCGCCAGCAGTGAAGGGTGTGAAAATCAGCCCCAGCATTTT.

This chain links TRBV29-1 with TRBJ1-2, with 9 bases that match TRBD1. Germline CDR1 is SQVTM and CDR2 is ANQGSEA. The CDR3 runs to 13 residues. The V gene end was trimmed by 6 bases and the J gene end by 11 bases; junction bases not matched to a gene: 13. The CDR3 DNA follows: TGCAGCGTCTTGACAGGGGGGGTCTATAGTTACACCTTC. Amino acids: CSVLTGGVYSYTF.